This TCR beta chain was recovered during a study of radiation and T cells in renal cell carcinoma. Measured with immunoSEQ multiplex PCR; TCRdb has only the in-frame clones, and not every one. The data hold about 170,000 clones, with about 87% observed a single time. As to time point: blood 4 weeks post-SBRT, at nephrectomy. The treatment here: 15 Gy SBRT to primary tumor, nephrectomy 4 weeks later. Material: blood, obtained from a patient whose treatment included radiotherapy and nephrectomy. The sequence came from a woman between 45 and 60 years old with renal cell carcinoma.

The CDR3 is CASSEGHQLGTQYF. DNA for the CDR3: TGTGCCAGCTCCGAGGGACACCAGTTAGGGACCCAGTACTTC. The V call is TRBV18, the J call TRBJ2-5; a possible D gene is TRBD1 (6 bases). This CDR3 is built from 14 residues. V lost 6 bases and J lost 7, with 18 bases in between. Germline CDR1 is KGHSH and CDR2 is LQKENI.